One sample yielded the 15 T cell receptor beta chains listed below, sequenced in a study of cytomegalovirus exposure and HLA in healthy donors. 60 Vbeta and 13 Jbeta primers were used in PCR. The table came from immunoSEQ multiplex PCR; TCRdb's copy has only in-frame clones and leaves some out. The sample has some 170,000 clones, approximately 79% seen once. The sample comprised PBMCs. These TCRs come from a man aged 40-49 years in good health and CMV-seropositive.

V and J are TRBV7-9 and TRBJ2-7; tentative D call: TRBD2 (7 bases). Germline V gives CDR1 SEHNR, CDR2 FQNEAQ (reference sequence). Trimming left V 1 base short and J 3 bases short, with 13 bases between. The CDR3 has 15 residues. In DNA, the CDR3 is TGTGCCAGCAGCTTAGAGGGAGGGACATTCTACGAGCAGTACTTC. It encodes CASSLEGGTFYEQYF.

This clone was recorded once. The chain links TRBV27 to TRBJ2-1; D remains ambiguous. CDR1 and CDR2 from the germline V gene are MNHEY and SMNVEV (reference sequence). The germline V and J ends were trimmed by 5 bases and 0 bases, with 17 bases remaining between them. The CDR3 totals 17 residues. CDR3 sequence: CASSPAAAASSYNEQFF. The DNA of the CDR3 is TGTGCCAGCAGTCCCGCTGCGGCCGCCAGCTCCTACAATGAGCAGTTCTTC.

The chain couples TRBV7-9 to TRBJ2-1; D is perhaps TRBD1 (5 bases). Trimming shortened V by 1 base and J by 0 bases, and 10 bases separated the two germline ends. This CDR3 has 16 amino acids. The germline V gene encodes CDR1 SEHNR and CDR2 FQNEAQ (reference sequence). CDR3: CASSLGGRDSYNEQFF. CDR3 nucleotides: TGTGCCAGCAGCTTAGGTGGCAGGGACTCCTACAATGAGCAGTTCTTC.

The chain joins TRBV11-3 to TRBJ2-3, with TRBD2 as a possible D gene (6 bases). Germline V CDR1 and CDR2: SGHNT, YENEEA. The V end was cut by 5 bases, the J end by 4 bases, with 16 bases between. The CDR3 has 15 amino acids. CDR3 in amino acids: CASSPGRGGADTQYF. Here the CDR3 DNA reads TGTGCCAGCAGCCCCGGTCGCGGCGGGGCAGATACGCAGTATTTT.

CDR3 sequence: CASSISGYDGEKLFF. The CDR3 region has the DNA TGTGCCAGTAGTATAAGCGGCTATGATGGTGAAAAACTGTTTTTT. The chain is built from TRBV19 and TRBJ1-4; D gene uncertain. This CDR3 region has 15 residues. The V end lost 2 bases, the J end lost 7 bases, and 14 bases lay between the germline ends. Germline V gene data show CDR1 as LNHDA and CDR2 as SQIVND (reference sequence). Full variable domain (remainder filled in from reference TRBV19 and TRBJ1-4): DGGITQSPKYLFRKEGQNVTLSCEQNLNHDAMYWYRQDPGQGLRLIYYSQIVNDFQKGDIAEGYSVSREKKESFPLTVTSAQKNPTAFYLCASSISGYDGEKLFFGSGTQLSVL.

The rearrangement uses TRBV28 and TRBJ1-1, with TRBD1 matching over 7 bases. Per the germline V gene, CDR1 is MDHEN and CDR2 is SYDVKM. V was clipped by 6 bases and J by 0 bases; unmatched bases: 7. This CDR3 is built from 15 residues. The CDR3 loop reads CASSPNRGMNTEAFF. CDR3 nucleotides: TGTGCCAGCAGCCCCAACAGGGGCATGAACACTGAAGCTTTCTTT.

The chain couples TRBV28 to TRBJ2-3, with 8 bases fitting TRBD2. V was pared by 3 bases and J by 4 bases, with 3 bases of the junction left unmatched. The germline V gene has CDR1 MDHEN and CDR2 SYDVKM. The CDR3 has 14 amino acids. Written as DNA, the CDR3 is TGTGCCAGCAGTTTTTCCGGGGGGGCAGATACGCAGTATTTT. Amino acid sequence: CASSFSGGADTQYF.

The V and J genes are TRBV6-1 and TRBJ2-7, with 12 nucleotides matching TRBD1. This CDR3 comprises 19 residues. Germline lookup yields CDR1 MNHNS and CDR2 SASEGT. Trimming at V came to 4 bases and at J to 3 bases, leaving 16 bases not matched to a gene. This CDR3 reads CASSVSGTGGSVGVYEQYF. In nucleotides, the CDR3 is TGTGCCAGCAGTGTTTCCGGGACAGGGGGCTCTGTTGGTGTCTACGAGCAGTACTTC.

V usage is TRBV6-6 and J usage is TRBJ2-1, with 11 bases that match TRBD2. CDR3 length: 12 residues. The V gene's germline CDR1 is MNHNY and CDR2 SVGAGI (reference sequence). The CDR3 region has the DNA TGTCTTAGCGGGAGGGCGGGAAATGAGCAGTTCTTC. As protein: CLSGRAGNEQFF.

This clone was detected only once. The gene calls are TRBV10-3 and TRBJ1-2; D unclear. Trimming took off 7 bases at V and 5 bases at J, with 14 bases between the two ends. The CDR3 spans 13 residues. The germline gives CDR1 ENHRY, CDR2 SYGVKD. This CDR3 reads CAITAGQEYGYTF. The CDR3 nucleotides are TGTGCCATCACTGCGGGTCAGGAGTATGGCTACACCTTC.

The CDR3 DNA reads TGTGCCAGCAGCTTAAACGGAGGGCTAGCGGGAAAAGAGACCCAGTACTTC. Protein product: CASSLNGGLAGKETQYF. The gene calls are TRBV11-2 and TRBJ2-5; TRBD2 aligns across 9 bases. V was clipped by 2 bases and J by 3 bases; unmatched bases: 10. CDR1 and CDR2 (germline): SGHAT, FQNNGV. The CDR3 is made up of 17 amino acids.

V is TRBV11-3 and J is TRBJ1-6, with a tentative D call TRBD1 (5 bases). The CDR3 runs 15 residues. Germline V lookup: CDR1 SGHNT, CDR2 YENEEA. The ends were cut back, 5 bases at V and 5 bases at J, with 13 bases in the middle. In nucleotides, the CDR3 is TGTGCCAGCAGCAACCAGGGTAGAGATAATTCACCCCTCCACTTT. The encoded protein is CASSNQGRDNSPLHF.

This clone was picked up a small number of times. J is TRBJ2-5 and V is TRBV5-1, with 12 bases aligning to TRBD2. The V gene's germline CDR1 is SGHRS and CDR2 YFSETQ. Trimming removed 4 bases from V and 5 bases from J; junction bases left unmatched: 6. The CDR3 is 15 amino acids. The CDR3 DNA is TGCGCCAGCAGCGCTAGCGGGAGGGCCTTTGAGACCCAGTACTTC. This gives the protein CASSASGRAFETQYF.

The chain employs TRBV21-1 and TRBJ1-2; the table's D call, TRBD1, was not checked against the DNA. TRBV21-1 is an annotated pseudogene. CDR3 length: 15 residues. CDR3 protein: CASSKRTGGNYGYTF. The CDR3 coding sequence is TGTGCCAGCAGCAAAAGAACAGGGGGTAACTATGGCTACACCTTC.

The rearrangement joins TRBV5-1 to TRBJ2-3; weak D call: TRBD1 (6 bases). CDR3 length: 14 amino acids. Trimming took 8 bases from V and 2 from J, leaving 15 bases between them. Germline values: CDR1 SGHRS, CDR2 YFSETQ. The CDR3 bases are TGCGCCAGTCGTTCCAGGGGCTACACAGATACGCAGTATTTT. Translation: CASRSRGYTDTQYF.